This TCR beta chain was profiled in a study of low-dose radiotherapy and immunotherapy resistance in tumors. Study overall: Oral aspirin at 300 mg was taken daily by patients for four cycles, beginning on cycle 1 day 1.

Time point noted: after trial treatment. The treatment was: LDRT plus nivolumab, ipilimumab, low-dose cyclophosphamide and aspirin (RACIN trial). Gene-specific TRAV and TRBV primers were used for first-strand cDNA, covering alpha and beta chains. With a constant-region primer and a V-primer adapter, TCRs were subjected to roughly 18 PCR cycles of amplification. TCRdb fed the reads into MiXCR, producing one record per CDR3 protein. The table includes just over 90,000 distinct CDR3 sequences, roughly 20% detected once. This clonotype was found many times. Trimming cost V 6 bases and J 2 bases, with 11 bases left between them. The CDR3 is 12 amino acids. The germline V gene encodes CDR1 SQVTM and CDR2 ANQGSEA.

This clonotype originated in a female donor with ovarian cancer. The specimen was PBMCs, collected after low-dose radiotherapy plus immunotherapy. The chain joins TRBV29-1 to TRBJ2-7; D tentatively reads TRBD1 or TRBD2 (5 bases each). CDR3 sequence (DNA): TGCAGCGTAACAGGAGCGGCCTACGAGCAGTACTTC. Amino acid sequence: CSVTGAAYEQYF.